The rows below give T cell receptor beta chains drawn from one sample of a study of regulatory T cells in long-lasting Graves disease. MiXCR, run by TCRdb on the multiplex PCR reads, gives a single entry per CDR3 protein. The table includes just over 600,000 distinct CDR3 sequences, 16% detected once. A further study also used this sample, focusing on T cells in Graves' hyperthyroidism and ophthalmopathy.

The sample consisted of peripheral blood mononuclear cells (PBMCs), taken at new diagnosis, from a patient treated with antithyroid drugs. These receptors all stem from a woman in her thirties with Graves disease. The CDR3 runs from the conserved cysteine through the conserved F or W. D genes are given only for firm matches. For some rows the clone size is stated as once, few or many, or as a class when expanded; others skip it.

abundance: many; d_gene: TRBD2; j_gene: TRBJ2-1; v_gene: TRBV20-1; CDR3aa: CSGGERESHNEQFF; CDR3nt: TGCAGTGGGGGGGAGCGGGAATCCCACAATGAGCAGTTCTTC
abundance: .; d_gene: .; j_gene: TRBJ2-7; v_gene: TRBV29-1; CDR3aa: CSVEDPHVEGPGYEQYF; CDR3nt: TGCAGCGTTGAAGATCCCCATGTCGAAGGACCTGGTTACGAGCAGTACTTC
abundance: many; d_gene: TRBD1; j_gene: TRBJ1-5; v_gene: TRBV19; CDR3aa: CASSRTGDSNQPQHF; CDR3nt: TGTGCCAGTAGTCGAACAGGGGATAGCAATCAGCCCCAGCATTTT
abundance: few; d_gene: .; j_gene: TRBJ1-1; v_gene: TRBV11-2; CDR3aa: CASIWGTATEAFF; CDR3nt: TGTGCCAGCATTTGGGGGACGGCCACTGAAGCTTTCTTT
abundance: many; d_gene: .; j_gene: TRBJ2-3; v_gene: TRBV30; CDR3aa: CAWSFEGTDTQYF; CDR3nt: TGTGCCTGGAGCTTTGAGGGCACAGATACGCAGTATTTT
abundance: many; d_gene: .; j_gene: TRBJ2-3; v_gene: TRBV7-9; CDR3aa: CASSLYAGVSDTQYF; CDR3nt: TGTGCCAGCAGCTTATATGCAGGGGTTTCAGATACGCAGTATTTT
abundance: few; d_gene: .; j_gene: TRBJ2-1; v_gene: TRBV9; CDR3aa: CASSVVASRYNEQFF; CDR3nt: TGTGCCAGCAGCGTAGTGGCTAGTCGATACAATGAGCAGTTCTTC
abundance: few; d_gene: .; j_gene: TRBJ2-2; v_gene: TRBV7-9; CDR3aa: CASSLRSDPNTGELFF; CDR3nt: TGTGCCAGCAGCTTAAGATCCGATCCGAACACCGGGGAGCTGTTTTTT
abundance: .; d_gene: TRBD1; j_gene: TRBJ2-7; v_gene: TRBV5-1; CDR3aa: CASRLTGAYLEQYF; CDR3nt: TGCGCCAGCCGACTAACAGGGGCTTATCTCGAGCAGTACTTC
abundance: .; d_gene: TRBD1; j_gene: TRBJ2-1; v_gene: TRBV5-1; CDR3aa: CASGLAPGQGWDEQFF; CDR3nt: TGCGCCAGCGGCTTGGCTCCGGGACAGGGGTGGGATGAGCAGTTCTTC
abundance: .; d_gene: TRBD1; j_gene: TRBJ1-6; v_gene: TRBV3-1; CDR3aa: CASSQVGQLGSPLRF; CDR3nt: TGTGCCAGCAGCCAAGTGGGACAGCTCGGATCACCCCTCCGCTTT
abundance: many; d_gene: TRBD2; j_gene: TRBJ2-1; v_gene: TRBV12-3/TRBV12-4; CDR3aa: CASSRTSGRYNEQFF; CDR3nt: TGTGCCAGCAGTCGTACTAGCGGGAGGTACAATGAGCAGTTCTTC
abundance: few; d_gene: .; j_gene: TRBJ1-5; v_gene: TRBV28; CDR3aa: CASSLQWQVNQPQHF; CDR3nt: TGTGCCAGCAGTTTACAGTGGCAGGTCAATCAGCCCCAGCATTTT
abundance: many; d_gene: .; j_gene: TRBJ1-1; v_gene: TRBV9; CDR3aa: CASSVKPGTGGVVGTEAFF; CDR3nt: TGTGCCAGCAGCGTAAAACCCGGGACGGGAGGAGTGGTAGGCACTGAAGCTTTCTTT
abundance: .; d_gene: TRBD2; j_gene: TRBJ2-1; v_gene: TRBV29-1; CDR3aa: CSVFSPSERESNEQFF; CDR3nt: TGCAGCGTTTTCTCCCCTTCTGAGCGGGAGAGCAATGAGCAGTTCTTC
abundance: .; d_gene: .; j_gene: TRBJ2-7; v_gene: TRBV3-1; CDR3aa: CASSGGAVYEQYF; CDR3nt: TGTGCCAGCAGCGGGGGGGCGGTCTACGAGCAGTACTTC
abundance: many; d_gene: TRBD2; j_gene: TRBJ2-7; v_gene: TRBV28; CDR3aa: CASSGSGLGDPYEQYF; CDR3nt: TGTGCCAGCAGTGGATCGGGACTAGGAGACCCGTACGAGCAGTACTTC
abundance: .; d_gene: .; j_gene: TRBJ2-3; v_gene: TRBV24-1; CDR3aa: CATSDSVGEDTQYF; CDR3nt: TGTGCCACCAGTGACTCGGTCGGGGAAGATACGCAGTATTTT
abundance: .; d_gene: .; j_gene: TRBJ2-7; v_gene: TRBV7-2; CDR3aa: CASSLVSPGYEQYF; CDR3nt: TGTGCCAGCAGCTTAGTGTCCCCGGGTTACGAGCAGTACTTC
abundance: .; d_gene: .; j_gene: TRBJ1-1; v_gene: TRBV6-1; CDR3aa: CASSEPGAVRNTEAFF; CDR3nt: TGTGCCAGCAGTGAACCAGGGGCCGTGAGGAACACTGAAGCTTTCTTT
abundance: few; d_gene: TRBD2; j_gene: TRBJ2-7; v_gene: TRBV5-4; CDR3aa: CASSLSGSRDEQYF; CDR3nt: TGTGCCAGCAGCTTGAGCGGGAGTAGAGACGAGCAGTACTTC
abundance: many; d_gene: .; j_gene: TRBJ2-7; v_gene: TRBV3-1; CDR3aa: CASSDSGVWGGEQYF; CDR3nt: TGTGCCAGCAGCGACAGCGGCGTATGGGGAGGCGAGCAGTACTTC
abundance: many; d_gene: .; j_gene: TRBJ2-7; v_gene: TRBV7-9; CDR3aa: CASSAEVYEQYF; CDR3nt: TGTGCCAGCAGCGCGGAGGTCTACGAGCAGTACTTC
abundance: few; d_gene: .; j_gene: TRBJ2-7; v_gene: TRBV3-1; CDR3aa: CASSQTLSETEQYF; CDR3nt: TGTGCCAGCAGCCAAACCCTGTCGGAGACCGAGCAGTACTTC
abundance: few; d_gene: .; j_gene: TRBJ2-2; v_gene: TRBV5-1; CDR3aa: CASSAQIRTGELFF; CDR3nt: TGTGCCAGCAGCGCGCAAATCCGAACCGGGGAGCTGTTTTTT
abundance: many; d_gene: .; j_gene: TRBJ1-1; v_gene: TRBV6-5; CDR3aa: CASSYSIVWRGTDMNTEAFF; CDR3nt: TGTGCCAGCAGTTACTCGATTGTATGGCGGGGCACCGACATGAACACTGAAGCTTTCTTT
abundance: few; d_gene: .; j_gene: TRBJ2-7; v_gene: TRBV18; CDR3aa: CASSPPSSGYEQYF; CDR3nt: TGTGCCAGCTCACCACCGAGTAGCGGCTACGAGCAGTACTTC
abundance: many; d_gene: .; j_gene: TRBJ2-3; v_gene: TRBV27; CDR3aa: CASLEFRGSPTQYF; CDR3nt: TGTGCCAGCCTGGAGTTTCGGGGTTCGCCTACGCAGTATTTT
abundance: few; d_gene: TRBD1; j_gene: TRBJ2-7; v_gene: TRBV2; CDR3aa: CASGPPGTGSYEQYF; CDR3nt: TGTGCCAGCGGACCGCCAGGGACAGGTTCGTACGAGCAGTACTTC
abundance: .; d_gene: .; j_gene: TRBJ1-1; v_gene: TRBV27; CDR3aa: CASKDLGAGLTEAFF; CDR3nt: TGTGCCAGCAAAGACCTGGGGGCGGGCCTCACTGAAGCTTTCTTT
abundance: .; d_gene: .; j_gene: TRBJ2-2; v_gene: TRBV5-1; CDR3aa: CASSGSAGTGELFF; CDR3nt: TGCGCCAGCAGCGGATCCGCAGGCACCGGGGAGCTGTTTTTT
abundance: few; d_gene: .; j_gene: TRBJ2-3; v_gene: TRBV7-2; CDR3aa: CASSFRESIDTQYF; CDR3nt: TGTGCCAGCAGCTTCCGGGAAAGCATAGATACGCAGTATTTT
abundance: many; d_gene: .; j_gene: TRBJ2-2; v_gene: TRBV7-3; CDR3aa: CASSFYSNTGELFF; CDR3nt: TGTGCCAGCAGCTTTTACTCGAACACCGGGGAGCTGTTTTTT
abundance: few; d_gene: .; j_gene: TRBJ2-3; v_gene: TRBV7-2; CDR3aa: CASSLKGLKKKYF; CDR3nt: TGTGCCAGCAGCTTAAAAGGGCTAAAAAAAAAGTATTTT
abundance: many; d_gene: TRBD1; j_gene: TRBJ2-7; v_gene: TRBV28; CDR3aa: CASRYKGTAIYEQYF; CDR3nt: TGTGCCAGCAGGTACAAGGGGACAGCGATTTACGAGCAGTACTTC
abundance: many; d_gene: .; j_gene: TRBJ1-1; v_gene: TRBV5-1; CDR3aa: CASRRGVGTEAFF; CDR3nt: TGCGCCAGCCGGCGGGGCGTGGGCACTGAAGCTTTCTTT
abundance: many; d_gene: .; j_gene: TRBJ1-5; v_gene: TRBV10-3; CDR3aa: CAISESRGRGQPQHF; CDR3nt: TGTGCCATCAGTGAGTCGAGAGGGAGGGGTCAGCCCCAGCATTTT
abundance: .; d_gene: .; j_gene: TRBJ1-6; v_gene: TRBV12-3/TRBV12-4; CDR3aa: CASSSVRPNSPLHF; CDR3nt: TGTGCCAGCAGTTCGGTTCGGCCGAATTCACCCCTCCACTTT
abundance: few; d_gene: .; j_gene: TRBJ2-7; v_gene: TRBV6-5; CDR3aa: CASSYGGGLGSYEQYF; CDR3nt: TGTGCCAGCAGTTACGGTGGGGGACTGGGATCCTACGAGCAGTACTTC
abundance: many; d_gene: TRBD1; j_gene: TRBJ2-5; v_gene: TRBV12-3/TRBV12-4; CDR3aa: CASGLTGTQETQYF; CDR3nt: TGTGCCAGCGGCTTGACAGGGACCCAAGAGACCCAGTACTTC
abundance: .; d_gene: .; j_gene: TRBJ2-1; v_gene: TRBV30; CDR3aa: CAWNPSEEFF; CDR3nt: TGTGCCTGGAACCCGTCCGAGGAGTTCTTC
abundance: few; d_gene: TRBD1; j_gene: TRBJ2-2; v_gene: TRBV24-1; CDR3aa: CATRGTGGDRELFF; CDR3nt: TGTGCCACCAGAGGGACAGGGGGCGACCGGGAGCTGTTTTTT